The following is a T cell receptor (beta chain) sequence with its context. Its target is unknown. These data are taken from a study of T-cell memory formation after mild COVID-19. Study details: TCR clusters mostly belonged to single donors. Points from the study as a whole: Among CD4+ contracting clones, most were CM and EM, and CD8+ ones EMRA. Several responding clones turned up in pre-infection memory, indicating that cross-reactive memory may have taken part.

A single record per CDR3 protein comes from TCRdb applying MiXCR to the 5' RACE reads. This sample has about 470,000 distinct CDR3 sequences; around 25% occur once, and the top ten carry roughly an eighth. Germline lookup yields CDR1 SNHLY and CDR2 FYNNEI. The CDR3 runs 13 residues. The V gene lost 7 bases and the J gene lost 2 bases, with 9 bases spanning the gap. Material for sequencing was PBMCs or a T cell subset sorted from them (not recorded which). This receptor was identified in an adult woman who had mild COVID-19 (a few samples of this study predate the infection). Cell type and time point are not known. The rearrangement joins TRBV2 to TRBJ2-1; D gene ambiguous. The CDR3 region has the DNA TGTGCCAGCATAAGCGAGACCTACAATGAGCAGTTCTTC. Protein: CASISETYNEQFF.